This T cell receptor beta chain was retrieved from a study of Graves' ophthalmopathy and Graves' hyperthyroidism. About the research overall: Hyperthyroidism qualified as stable when ophthalmopathy did not develop within 18 months of follow-up.

This clonotype was counted only a few times. Its antigen is still unknown. As the template, RNA transcripts were used to amplify TCR beta CDR3 regions. First-round RT-PCR used HTBI primers; second-round multiplex PCR followed. TCRdb reprocessed the multiplex PCR reads via MiXCR and lists one record per CDR3 protein. This table holds around 1,000,000 distinct CDR3 sequences, about 36% found once. Broader study findings: Sensitivity of 87.88% and specificity of about 77% were achieved when a 13-signature model separated ophthalmopathy from stable hyperthyroidism. Ophthalmopathy progression predictions by the model showed 72.22% specificity and about 70% sensitivity.

Germline CDR1 is SGHTA and CDR2 is FQGNSA. CDR3 length: 14 residues. Trimming shortened V by 5 bases and J by 3 bases, and 14 bases separated the two germline ends. This TCR came from an adult man with Graves' hyperthyroidism. V and J are TRBV7-2 and TRBJ2-7, with D tentatively TRBD1 or TRBD2 (5 bases each). Input material: peripheral blood or thyroid tissue (not recorded which). CDR3 coding DNA: TGTGCCAGCAGCCTGAGCCGGGACCACTACGAGCAGTACTTC. Protein sequence: CASSLSRDHYEQYF.